The rows below give T cell receptor beta chains drawn from one sample of a study of early T cells in non-severe SARS-CoV-2 infection. From the 5' RACE reads, TCRdb called clonotypes with MiXCR, one entry per CDR3 protein. This table has some 96,000 distinct CDR3 sequences, more than 13% appearing once. Sequencing was done on a sample of whole blood. These receptors all stem from an adult who was a healthcare worker with PCR-confirmed SARS-CoV-2 infection or an uninfected control (not recorded which). CDR3s include the opening cysteine and the closing phenylalanine or tryptophan.

V	J	CDR3
TRBV12-3/TRBV12-4	TRBJ2-7	CASSYRTSGPYEQYF
TRBV2	TRBJ2-2	CASSGQLNTGELFF
TRBV10-1	TRBJ2-3	CASGLVRPGLPSDTQYF
TRBV2	TRBJ2-7	CASTFPGQGSSEQYF
TRBV2	TRBJ2-1	CASSERLPQYNEQFF
TRBV29-1	TRBJ2-7	CSVDEAGQGYEQYF
TRBV6-1	TRBJ2-3	CASRVGTTDTQYF
TRBV28	TRBJ2-7	CASSFSTGGVAYF
TRBV11-1	TRBJ2-1	CASSLVSAGGNEQFF
TRBV20-1	TRBJ1-4	CSARDPQAAEKLFF
TRBV5-4	TRBJ2-1	CASSFATGPGEQFF
TRBV9	TRBJ2-1	CASSVGASENREQFF
TRBV15	TRBJ2-7	CATSVEDYTDSYEQYF
TRBV29-1	TRBJ2-3	CSVEGAPDTQYF
TRBV30	TRBJ2-1	CAWSGLAWGNGQFF
TRBV4-1	TRBJ2-3	CASSRSHTTDTQYF
TRBV7-3	TRBJ2-3	CASSAQGHTDTQYF
TRBV6-1	TRBJ2-2	CASSTTLVIGELFF
TRBV12-3/TRBV12-4	TRBJ1-1	CASSFRANEAFF
TRBV12-3/TRBV12-4	TRBJ1-2	CASSLRQEPNYGYTF
TRBV5-6	TRBJ2-1	CASSLSIQDTHEQFF
TRBV6-2/TRBV6-3	TRBJ2-3	CASRVLDNFADTQYF
TRBV20-1	TRBJ2-7	CSASTTTRSDSSYEQYF
TRBV10-3	TRBJ1-2	CAISEGQGYTF
TRBV18	TRBJ2-5	CASSPWGLAAIQETQYF
TRBV11-2	TRBJ2-2	CASSLESGATGELFF
TRBV7-8	TRBJ1-6	CASSQGGGTYNSPLHF
TRBV18	TRBJ2-1	CASSPLQGDEQFF
TRBV29-1	TRBJ2-1	CSVDTGQLYYNEQFF
TRBV2	TRBJ1-6	CAGESGYDNSPLHF
TRBV29-1	TRBJ1-1	CSVEPTGLGEAFF
TRBV7-6	TRBJ2-7	CASSLAGTSGEQYF
TRBV3-1	TRBJ1-2	CASSNSGAQGSYTF
TRBV11-2	TRBJ1-1	CASSLTDSTKNTEAFF
TRBV2	TRBJ1-2	CASRQDQGPWDYGYTF
TRBV29-1	TRBJ2-4	CSVWGSRNIQYF
TRBV29-1	TRBJ1-1	CSVLDGLNTEAFF
TRBV10-3	TRBJ1-2	CAISESVKGDGYTF
TRBV4-3	TRBJ1-1	CASSRTGYTEAFF
TRBV12-3/TRBV12-4	TRBJ2-1	CASSWSGSLYNEQFF
TRBV11-1	TRBJ2-1	CASSQLGRGHNEQFF